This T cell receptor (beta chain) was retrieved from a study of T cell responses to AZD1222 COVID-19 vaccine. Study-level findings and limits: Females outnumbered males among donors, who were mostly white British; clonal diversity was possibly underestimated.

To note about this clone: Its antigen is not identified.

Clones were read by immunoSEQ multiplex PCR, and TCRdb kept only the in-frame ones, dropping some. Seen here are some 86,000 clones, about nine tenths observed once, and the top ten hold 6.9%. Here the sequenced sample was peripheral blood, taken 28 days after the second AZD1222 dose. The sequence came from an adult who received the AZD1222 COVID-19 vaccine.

CDR3 bases: TGCAGCGCCAGCCGTATGAACACTGAAGCTTTCTTT. This gives the protein CSASRMNTEAFF. The J gene is TRBJ1-1, the V gene TRBV29-1; the D is unclear. The CDR3 totals 12 residues. Trimming stripped 7 bases from V and 0 bases from J, with 9 bases between. The germline gives CDR1 SQVTM, CDR2 ANQGSEA.